These T cell receptor beta chains were read from a single sample in a study of Ad26.COV2.S vaccination and SARS-CoV-2 variants. Measured with immunoSEQ multiplex PCR; TCRdb has only the in-frame clones, and not every one. The sample yields some 270,000 clones, about 83% seen once. The sequencing used peripheral blood, collected in a trial of Ad26.COV2.S vaccine versus placebo. The receptors were gathered from a person aged 18-60 years who received the Ad26.COV2.S COVID-19 vaccine or a placebo. Both conserved end residues are part of each CDR3. D genes are given only for firm matches. Part of the rows lack a size; the others show once, few, many or a class for expanded clones.

J gene | D gene | V gene | clone size | CDR3 DNA | CDR3 protein
TRBJ1-1 | NA | TRBV6-5 | NA | TGTGCCAGCAGTTCCCCAGCTGAAGCTTTCTTT | CASSSPAEAFF
TRBJ2-3 | NA | TRBV5-1 | NA | TGCGCCAGCAGCCCGGGGACCGCGAATGGGGGCACAGATACGCAGTATTTT | CASSPGTANGGTDTQYF
TRBJ1-2 | NA | TRBV4-1 | few | TGCGCCAGCAGCCAAGACCCAGGAGACTATGGCTACACCTTC | CASSQDPGDYGYTF
TRBJ2-1 | NA | TRBV7-3 | NA | TGTGCCAGCAGCTTAACGACCGAAACCAGCTGGAATGAGCAGTTCTTC | CASSLTTETSWNEQFF
TRBJ1-1 | NA | TRBV5-1 | NA | TGCGCCAGCAGCCGTTCGGAGGGGTTGAACACTGAAGCTTTCTTT | CASSRSEGLNTEAFF
TRBJ1-4 | NA | TRBV27 | NA | TGTGCCAGCAGGGGGGCAGGGGAAAAACTGTTTTTT | CASRGAGEKLFF
TRBJ2-2 | TRBD2 | TRBV15 | once | TGTGCCACCAGCAGAGAGGGTAGCGGGGACACCGGGGAGCTGTTTTTT | CATSREGSGDTGELFF
TRBJ2-5 | TRBD1 | TRBV5-8 | NA | TGTGCCAGCAGCAAGGGGACAGGGGCGCAAGAGACCCAGTACTTC | CASSKGTGAQETQYF
TRBJ1-2 | NA | TRBV6-5 | NA | TGTGCCAGCAGTTACGGATCGTGGACAGCTAACTATGGCTACACCTTC | CASSYGSWTANYGYTF
TRBJ1-3 | NA | TRBV18 | NA | TGTGCCAGCTCACCAAACAGGGCCGGAAACACCATATATTTT | CASSPNRAGNTIYF
TRBJ2-5 | NA | TRBV4-3 | NA | TGCGCCAGCAGCCAAGAAGGGACAGAGACCCAGTACTTC | CASSQEGTETQYF
TRBJ2-3 | TRBD1 | TRBV5-1 | NA | TGCGCCAGCAGCTCGACAGGGGCCGCAGATACGCAGTATTTT | CASSSTGAADTQYF
TRBJ1-2 | NA | TRBV11-2 | NA | TGTGCCAGCGCGGGCAGACCTAACTATGGCTACACCTTC | CASAGRPNYGYTF
TRBJ1-2 | NA | TRBV2 | NA | TGTGCCAGCATGCAGACAACCCGTAGTGACTTTGGCTACACCTTC | CASMQTTRSDFGYTF
TRBJ1-2 | NA | TRBV5-4 | NA | TGTGCCAGCAGCGTCTCGGACAGCCCGAGGAAATATGGCTACACCTTC | CASSVSDSPRKYGYTF
TRBJ1-1 | TRBD1 | TRBV6-5 | NA | TGTGCCAGCAGTTACTTGGACAGGGTTGACACTGAAGCTTTCTTT | CASSYLDRVDTEAFF
TRBJ2-5 | TRBD2 | TRBV2 | NA | TGTGCCAGCAGTGAACTAGCGGGAGCACAGACCCAGTACTTC | CASSELAGAQTQYF
TRBJ2-3 | NA | TRBV7-9 | once | TGTGCCAGCAGCTTACCCCTGGGGGATACGCAGTATTTT | CASSLPLGDTQYF
TRBJ1-5 | TRBD1 | TRBV30 | NA | TGTGCCTGGAGTGCGAATCGGGACAGTAGCAATCAGCCCCAGCATTTT | CAWSANRDSSNQPQHF
TRBJ2-1 | NA | TRBV5-6 | NA | TGTGCCAGCAGCCCAACCGGGACTCTCTACAATGAGCAGTTCTTC | CASSPTGTLYNEQFF
TRBJ1-1 | NA | TRBV27 | NA | TGTGCCAGCCGCCCGGACAGTGTGAACACTGAAGCTTTCTTT | CASRPDSVNTEAFF
TRBJ2-1 | TRBD2 | TRBV20-1 | few | TGCAGTGCTAGTAGCCTAGCGGGAGTGCATGAGCAGTTCTTC | CSASSLAGVHEQFF
TRBJ2-1 | NA | TRBV21-1 | NA | TGTGCCAGCAGCCAGAATCCGACTAGCGGGAGGGGGAATGAGCAGTTCTTC | CASSQNPTSGRGNEQFF
TRBJ2-1 | NA | TRBV5-1 | NA | TGCGCCAGCAGCTTTCGCGGACAGAAGTACAATGAGCAGTTCTTC | CASSFRGQKYNEQFF
TRBJ1-6 | NA | TRBV4-2 | once | TGTGCCAGCAGCCAGGATGCGGGACACAGTTATTCACCCCTCCACTTT | CASSQDAGHSYSPLHF
TRBJ2-1 | NA | TRBV7-9 | NA | TGTGCCAGCAGCTTAGATTGGCGGGAGCAGTTCTTC | CASSLDWREQFF
TRBJ2-5 | TRBD1 | TRBV19 | NA | TGTGCCAGTAGTCCGCTACAGGGGGTGGGAGAGACCCAGTACTTC | CASSPLQGVGETQYF
TRBJ1-3 | NA | TRBV18 | NA | TGTGCCAGCTCAGGCGGAGGGCCGAGCTCTGGAAACACCATATATTTT | CASSGGGPSSGNTIYF
TRBJ2-3 | TRBD2 | TRBV7-2 | NA | TGTGCCAGCAGCTCCGCGGGGGAGGGCTACACAGATACGCAGTATTTT | CASSSAGEGYTDTQYF
TRBJ2-1 | TRBD2 | TRBV7-3 | NA | TGTGCCAGCAGCCTCCAGACTAGCGGGGCTAATGAGCAGTTCTTC | CASSLQTSGANEQFF
TRBJ1-5 | NA | TRBV10-3 | NA | TGTGCCATCAGTGAGTCCGGGGCGGCTCAGCCCCAGCATTTT | CAISESGAAQPQHF
TRBJ1-2 | NA | TRBV18 | NA | TGTGCCAGCTCACCAGATAGGGACTATGGCTACACCTTC | CASSPDRDYGYTF
TRBJ2-5 | TRBD2 | TRBV13 | NA | TGTGCCAGCAGCACCGGGACTAGCCCAGAGACCCAGTACTTC | CASSTGTSPETQYF
TRBJ1-2 | NA | TRBV5-5 | NA | TGTGCCAGCACCCATTCACAAGGAAACGCGGGCTACACCTTC | CASTHSQGNAGYTF
TRBJ1-1 | NA | TRBV3-1/TRBV3-2 | NA | TGTGCCAGCGGGGGGGGATTCGCTGAAGCTTTCTTT | CASGGGFAEAFF
TRBJ1-3 | NA | TRBV4-3 | few | TGCGCCAGCAGCCAAAGTCGAGCGTCTTACTCTGGAAACACCATATATTTT | CASSQSRASYSGNTIYF
TRBJ2-5 | NA | TRBV7-9 | NA | TGTGCCAGCAGCCGCCGAGAGATTCAAGAGACCCAGTACTTC | CASSRREIQETQYF
TRBJ1-2 | NA | TRBV4-2 | NA | TGTGCCAGCAGCCAAGCGTCAGTTGGGTATGGCTACACCTTC | CASSQASVGYGYTF
TRBJ2-5 | NA | TRBV27 | once | TGTGCCAGCGCCCCTTGGGTCCAAGAGACCCAGTACTTC | CASAPWVQETQYF
TRBJ1-6 | TRBD1 | TRBV30 | once | TGTGCCTGGAGTTTGACAGGGACCCTCCACTTT | CAWSLTGTLHF
TRBJ2-3 | TRBD2 | TRBV7-2 | NA | TGTGCCAGCAGCCCCCGGAGCGGGAGGGTTGGGACAGATACGCAGTATTTT | CASSPRSGRVGTDTQYF
TRBJ2-1 | TRBD1 | TRBV15 | NA | TGTGCCACCAGCCGTGGACAGGACAATGAGCAGTTCTTC | CATSRGQDNEQFF